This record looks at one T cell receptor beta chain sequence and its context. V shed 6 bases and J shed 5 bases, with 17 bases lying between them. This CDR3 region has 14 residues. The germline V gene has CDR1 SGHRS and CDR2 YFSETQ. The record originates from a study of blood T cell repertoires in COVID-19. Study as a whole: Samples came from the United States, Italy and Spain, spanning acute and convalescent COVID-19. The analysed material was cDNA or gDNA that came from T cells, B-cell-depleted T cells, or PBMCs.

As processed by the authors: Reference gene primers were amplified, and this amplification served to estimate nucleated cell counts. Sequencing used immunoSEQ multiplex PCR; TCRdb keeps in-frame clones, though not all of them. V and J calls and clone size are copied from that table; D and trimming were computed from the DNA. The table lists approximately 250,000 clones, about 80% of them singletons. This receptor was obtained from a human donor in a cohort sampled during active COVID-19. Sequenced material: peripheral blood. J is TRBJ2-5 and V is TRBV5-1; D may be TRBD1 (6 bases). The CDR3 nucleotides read TGCGCCAGCACCATCACAGGGACCCGGGAGACCCAGTACTTC. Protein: CASTITGTRETQYF.